Below, 14 T cell receptor beta chains from the same sample are listed, as sequenced in a study of T cells in Graves' hyperthyroidism and ophthalmopathy. The source material, RNA transcripts, was used to amplify TCR beta CDR3 regions. HTBI primers were the set used in a first-round RT-PCR of the TCR CDR3. Using its own MiXCR run on the multiplex PCR reads, TCRdb lists one record per CDR3 protein. The profile shows a few hundred thousand distinct CDR3 sequences, approximately 14% of them singletons. The source material was blood. All receptors derive from a woman aged 18-30 years with Graves' hyperthyroidism.

This clonotype has a handful of counts. This chain links TRBV6-2 or TRBV6-3 with TRBJ2-2; D call uncertain. The CDR3 spans 14 residues. V gave up 2 bases and J gave up 5 bases, with 9 bases separating them. CDR1 is MNHEY and CDR2 is SVGEGT in the germline V gene. CDR3: CASSYPSSTGELFF. As DNA, the CDR3 is TGTGCCAGCAGTTACCCCTCCAGTACCGGGGAGCTGTTTTTT.

This clonotype was observed many times. The V gene is TRBV20-1, the J gene TRBJ1-3; possibly TRBD1 for D (6 bases). The germline CDR1 and CDR2 sequences are DFQATT and SNEGSKA (reference sequence). CDR3 length: 14 residues. V lost 3 bases to trimming and J lost 3 bases, with 12 bases between them. The CDR3 nucleotides read TGCAGTGCTAGCGCACAGGGTTATGGAAACACCATATATTTT. It is translated as CSASAQGYGNTIYF.

In its sample, this clonotype was seen many times. This chain links TRBV12-5 with TRBJ2-1; unclear D gene. CDR1 LGHNT and CDR2 FRNRAP come from the germline V gene. The CDR3 sequence is 16 residues long. V was clipped by 2 bases and J by 0 bases, with 11 bases between them. CDR3 protein: CASGLYRHSSYNEQFF. In nucleotides, the CDR3 is TGTGCTAGTGGTTTGTACAGACATAGCTCCTACAATGAGCAGTTCTTC.

This clonotype was detected only a few times. The DNA for the CDR3 is TGTGCCAGCAGTTTAGGTTGGGACAGGGCAGACGAGCAGTACTTC. It yields the protein CASSLGWDRADEQYF. The chain is built from TRBV12-3 or TRBV12-4 and TRBJ2-7, with TRBD1 identical over 9 bases. CDR3 length: 15 amino acids. Germline trimming cut 1 base from V and 5 bases from J; bases unmatched to any gene: 6.

The chain has TRBV27 and TRBJ2-2; 10 bases map to TRBD2. Germline CDR1 MNHEY, CDR2 SMNVEV (reference sequence). V shed 8 bases, J shed 5 bases, and the junction held 11 bases outside the gene matches. There are 16 residues in the CDR3. CDR3 in DNA: TGTGCCAGCGTAGGGCTAGCGGGAGACGGGACCGGGGAGCTGTTTTTT. Protein sequence: CASVGLAGDGTGELFF.

This clonotype was found a few times. The V gene is TRBV10-3, the J gene TRBJ1-2; D is possibly TRBD1 (6 bases). This CDR3 is built from 11 residues. V was clipped by 10 bases and J by 4 bases, with 10 bases between them. Germline assignment: CDR1 ENHRY and CDR2 SYGVKD. DNA for the CDR3: TGTGCCAGCCAGGGGAGCTATGGCTACACCTTC. This codes for CASQGSYGYTF.

This CDR3 reads CASKERKNTGELFF. CDR3 bases: TGTGCCAGTAAGGAGAGAAAGAACACCGGGGAGCTGTTTTTT. The V and J genes are TRBV19 and TRBJ2-2; no reliable D call. In germline, CDR1 is LNHDA, CDR2 SQIVND (reference sequence). Trimming shortened V by 7 bases and J by 1 base, and 10 bases separated the two germline ends. The CDR3 consists of 14 residues.

This clonotype was seen a handful of times. This chain connects TRBV19 to TRBJ1-1, with D perhaps matching TRBD1 (6 bases). V was shortened by 6 bases and J by 8 bases, with 16 bases between the two germline ends. The CDR3 covers 13 residues. The germline gives CDR1 LNHDA, CDR2 SQIVND (reference sequence). The CDR3 here is CASRIHRDDEAFF. CDR3 sequence (DNA): TGTGCCAGTAGGATTCACAGGGATGACGAAGCTTTCTTT.

Ten or more counts support this clonotype. This chain uses TRBV27 with TRBJ1-5; D not certain. The V gene's germline CDR1 is MNHEY and CDR2 SMNVEV (reference sequence). The V gene lost 1 base and the J gene lost 3 bases, with 7 bases spanning the gap. The CDR3 has 14 amino acids. CDR3 bases: TGTGCCAGCAGTTTATTGGGCACCAATCAGCCCCAGCATTTT. This translates into CASSLLGTNQPQHF.

This clonotype was recorded a few times. This rearrangement joins TRBV28 to TRBJ2-7; a possible D gene is TRBD2 (5 bases). V was shortened by 8 bases and J by 3 bases, with 11 bases between the two germline ends. This CDR3 contains 12 residues. Germline V gives CDR1 MDHEN, CDR2 SYDVKM. The CDR3 sequence: CASGGGLYEQYF. CDR3 in DNA: TGTGCCAGCGGAGGCGGGCTCTACGAGCAGTACTTC.

The rearrangement uses TRBV6-1 and TRBJ1-2; TRBD1 might be the D (5 bases). The CDR3 extends over 15 amino acids. V dropped 8 bases and J dropped 5 bases, with 21 bases sitting between them. CDR1 and CDR2 (germline): MNHNS, SASEGT. The CDR3 nucleotides read TGTGCCAGCCGGGGCGAACCACCACTACCATATGGCTACACCTTC. Its translation: CASRGEPPLPYGYTF.

The genes are TRBV19 and TRBJ1-4; 7 positions agree with TRBD1. The CDR3 consists of 13 residues. Germline assignment: CDR1 LNHDA and CDR2 SQIVND (reference sequence). V lost 6 bases and J lost 7; bases outside the gene matches: 5. The CDR3 protein is CASRKGQLEKLFF. In nucleotides, the CDR3 is TGTGCCAGTAGAAAGGGACAGCTTGAAAAACTGTTTTTT.

This clonotype was counted only a few times. The genes are TRBV27 and TRBJ1-3; D is possibly TRBD1 (5 bases). Germline values: CDR1 MNHEY, CDR2 SMNVEV (reference sequence). This CDR3 region has 15 residues. The germline V and J ends were trimmed by 5 bases and 4 bases, with 15 bases remaining between them. CDR3 sequence: CASSKLMRQGNTIYF. CDR3 bases: TGTGCCAGCAGTAAACTAATGCGACAGGGAAACACCATATATTTT.

At least ten counts were recorded for this clonotype. J is TRBJ2-3 and V is TRBV7-8, with 8 bases fitting TRBD1. With V trimmed by 5 bases and J by 2 bases, 9 bases remained unmatched. The CDR3 contains 16 residues. The germline V gene has CDR1 SGHVS and CDR2 FQNEAQ. The CDR3 nucleotides are TGTGCCAGCAGCACCACCGGACAGGGTCACACAGATACGCAGTATTTT. Translating gives CASSTTGQGHTDTQYF.